These T cell receptor beta chains were read from a single sample in a study of OX40 agonist ivuxolimab in advanced cancers. Assay: immunoSEQ multiplex PCR; the TCRdb copy retains only in-frame clones and omits some. Of about 110,000 clones listed, around 93% were seen once; the top ten hold under 0.85%. The sequences come from CD4+ or CD8+ T cells sorted from blood, collected in a trial of the OX40 agonist ivuxolimab. The receptors were sampled from an adult with an advanced solid tumor such as melanoma, head and neck, liver or kidney cancer. Both conserved end residues are trimmed from each CDR3.

J: TRBJ2-5
V: TRBV20-1
CDR3: SATTGETQY

J: TRBJ2-2
V: TRBV29-1
CDR3: SVGESNTGELF

J: TRBJ2-5
V: TRBV5-4
CDR3: ASSSSGTSGRETQY

J: TRBJ2-2
V: TRBV5-1
CDR3: ASSTSLVAGELF

J: TRBJ2-5
V: TRBV5-1
CDR3: ASSLGAGQALQETQY

J: TRBJ2-5
V: TRBV27
CDR3: ASSSRTGGETQY

J: TRBJ1-6
V: TRBV6-1
CDR3: ASCGGRGNSPLH

J: TRBJ2-1
V: TRBV7-3
CDR3: ASSPQRVRLYNEQF

J: TRBJ1-1
V: TRBV10-3
CDR3: AISETGTGGTEAF

J: TRBJ2-5
V: TRBV5-5
CDR3: ASSSRETQY

J: TRBJ2-4
V: TRBV27
CDR3: ASSLNGVAKNIQY

J: TRBJ2-7
V: TRBV11-2
CDR3: ASSPTSYEQY

J: TRBJ2-7
V: TRBV10-3
CDR3: AISLDRNYEQY

J: TRBJ2-6
V: TRBV5-1
CDR3: ASSLVWGRVMTGANVLT

J: TRBJ1-1
V: TRBV29-1
CDR3: SVALTGQNEAF

J: TRBJ1-1
V: TRBV19
CDR3: ASSSDRNTEAF